These T cell receptor beta chains were read from a single sample in a study of cytomegalovirus exposure and HLA in healthy donors. Assay used: immunoSEQ multiplex PCR; TCRdb lists only in-frame clones, some missing. The profile shows some 190,000 clones, roughly 81% of them singletons. Sequences were obtained from PBMCs. The origin of the receptors is a woman aged 25-40 years in good health and CMV-seropositive. CDR3s include the opening cysteine and the closing phenylalanine or tryptophan. Each record gives: J gene, V gene, clone size, D gene, CDR3 protein, CDR3 DNA. D genes are given only for firm matches. Size is omitted from some rows. Given values are once, few, many or a class for expanded clones.

TRBJ1-6	TRBV28	NA	NA	CASSFLGEDYNSPLHF	TGTGCCAGCAGTTTTTTAGGGGAGGACTATAATTCACCCCTCCACTTT
TRBJ2-1	TRBV5-1	NA	TRBD2	CASSSGSSGPYNEQFF	TGCGCCAGCAGCTCCGGATCTAGCGGACCCTACAATGAGCAGTTCTTC
TRBJ1-1	TRBV2	few	NA	CASTNGGMNTEAFF	TGTGCCAGCACCAACGGGGGAATGAACACTGAAGCTTTCTTT
TRBJ2-2	TRBV5-1	NA	TRBD1	CASSTGTGVQGGELFF	TGCGCCAGCAGCACCGGGACAGGGGTACAAGGCGGGGAGCTGTTTTTT
TRBJ2-5	TRBV29-1	NA	NA	CSVTDSQETQYF	TGCAGCGTCACGGACAGCCAAGAGACCCAGTACTTC
TRBJ2-3	TRBV2	NA	NA	CASLLLPKAGTQYF	TGTGCCAGCCTCTTACTACCCAAAGCCGGTACGCAGTATTTT
TRBJ2-5	TRBV4-3	once	TRBD2	CASSPGLAGVGETQHF	TGCGCCAGCAGCCCGGGACTAGCGGGAGTGGGGGAGACCCAGCACTTC
TRBJ2-5	TRBV7-9	NA	TRBD2	CASSLLRPSGGNQETQYF	TGTGCCAGCAGCTTACTACGGCCTAGCGGGGGGAACCAAGAGACCCAGTACTTC
TRBJ2-1	TRBV18	NA	NA	CASSPRIASYNEQFF	TGTGCCAGCTCACCACGGATAGCATCCTACAATGAGCAGTTCTTC
TRBJ1-4	TRBV4-1	few	TRBD1	CASSRGTATNEKLFF	TGCGCCAGCAGCCGAGGGACAGCCACAAATGAAAAACTGTTTTTT
TRBJ2-4	TRBV7-2	NA	TRBD2	CASSSPRTSGSGNIQYF	TGTGCCAGCAGCTCGCCCCGGACTAGCGGGAGTGGAAACATTCAGTACTTC
TRBJ2-4	TRBV7-9	NA	TRBD1	CASSPVGGLAKNIQYF	TGTGCCAGCAGCCCGGTAGGGGGCCTAGCCAAAAACATTCAGTACTTC
TRBJ1-6	TRBV10-3	NA	TRBD1	CAIRDREISSPLHF	TGTGCCATCAGGGACAGGGAGATTTCTTCACCCCTCCACTTT
TRBJ1-6	TRBV5-1	NA	NA	CASSLRTGSPLHF	TGCGCCAGCAGCCTACGAACAGGTTCACCCCTCCACTTT
TRBJ1-1	TRBV30	few	NA	CAWTGFRTEAFF	TGTGCCTGGACAGGGTTTAGGACTGAAGCTTTCTTT
TRBJ2-3	TRBV19	NA	NA	CASSRLEGRGTTDTQYF	TGTGCCAGTAGTAGGCTGGAGGGAAGAGGGACCACAGATACGCAGTATTTT
TRBJ1-5	TRBV7-2	NA	NA	CASSLSGWNQPQHF	TGTGCCAGCAGCTTATCAGGGTGGAATCAGCCCCAGCATTTT
TRBJ2-3	TRBV4-3	NA	NA	CASSQDGWGRDTQYF	TGCGCCAGCAGCCAAGACGGCTGGGGGAGGGATACGCAGTATTTT
TRBJ1-4	TRBV28	NA	NA	CASSPWPADNEKLFF	TGTGCCAGCAGTCCCTGGCCTGCTGATAATGAAAAACTGTTTTTT
TRBJ1-1	TRBV4-3	few	NA	CASSHRGGTEAFF	TGCGCCAGCAGCCATAGGGGTGGCACTGAAGCTTTCTTT
TRBJ2-5	TRBV5-1	NA	NA	CASSLEGGGETQYF	TGCGCCAGCAGCTTGGAAGGAGGTGGAGAGACCCAGTACTTC
TRBJ2-3	TRBV29-1	NA	NA	CSVVRVVGDTQYF	TGCAGCGTTGTCAGGGTAGTGGGAGATACGCAGTATTTT
TRBJ2-7	TRBV6-5	NA	NA	CASTYADEQYF	TGTGCCAGCACCTATGCGGACGAGCAGTACTTC
TRBJ2-7	TRBV7-2	NA	TRBD2	CASTPLAGGSYEQYF	TGTGCCAGCACACCACTAGCGGGAGGGTCCTACGAGCAGTACTTC
TRBJ2-5	TRBV7-2	NA	NA	CASSTLRQETQYF	TGTGCCAGCAGCACCTTGAGGCAAGAGACCCAGTACTTC
TRBJ1-5	TRBV27	once	NA	CASRGGVGWEGNQPQHF	TGTGCCAGCAGGGGGGGGGTAGGCTGGGAGGGCAATCAGCCCCAGCATTTT
TRBJ2-3	TRBV7-2	NA	TRBD1	CASSRKQGGGTDTQYF	TGTGCCAGCAGCCGCAAGCAAGGGGGCGGCACAGATACGCAGTATTTT
TRBJ2-5	TRBV5-4	NA	TRBD2	CASSHPGLAGGGETQYF	TGTGCCAGCAGCCATCCGGGACTAGCGGGCGGAGGAGAGACCCAGTACTTC
TRBJ1-2	TRBV28	few	NA	CASSFSADGYTF	TGTGCCAGCAGTTTCTCCGCGGATGGCTACACCTTC
TRBJ2-2	TRBV14	NA	NA	CASSHLTGNTGELFF	TGTGCCAGCAGCCACTTGACGGGGAACACCGGGGAGCTGTTTTTT
TRBJ2-7	TRBV4-2	NA	NA	CASSLRGTRNYEQYF	TGTGCCAGCAGCCTGCGAGGGACTCGAAACTACGAGCAGTACTTC
TRBJ1-3	TRBV6-1	NA	NA	CASSDGPIAWGNTIYF	TGTGCCAGCAGTGATGGTCCTATAGCATGGGGAAACACCATATATTTT
TRBJ2-5	TRBV19	NA	NA	CASRKGFQETQYF	TGTGCCAGTAGGAAGGGGTTCCAAGAGACCCAGTACTTC
TRBJ1-2	TRBV28	few	TRBD1	CASGDRGNPNYGYTF	TGTGCCAGCGGAGACAGGGGGAATCCTAACTATGGCTACACCTTC
TRBJ1-5	TRBV19	NA	NA	CASSYRDQPQHF	TGTGCCAGTAGTTACAGAGATCAGCCCCAGCATTTT
TRBJ2-1	TRBV19	NA	TRBD2	CASSGSGSSYNEQFF	TGTGCCAGTAGTGGAAGCGGGAGCTCCTACAATGAGCAGTTCTTC
TRBJ1-1	TRBV6-6	NA	NA	CASRDPTGGAWRAFF	TGTGCCAGCAGGGACCCCACGGGGGGCGCATGGCGAGCTTTCTTT
TRBJ2-3	TRBV9	once	NA	CASSVGGGSDTDTQYF	TGTGCCAGCAGCGTAGGGGGAGGCTCCGACACAGATACGCAGTATTTT
TRBJ2-4	TRBV28	NA	NA	CATGQTPWGNIQYF	TGTGCCACCGGACAGACTCCTTGGGGAAACATTCAGTACTTC
TRBJ1-3	TRBV30	few	NA	CAWSVLGLAGNTIYF	TGTGCCTGGAGTGTACTAGGGTTAGCTGGAAACACCATATATTTT
TRBJ1-1	TRBV27	NA	TRBD1	CASSQDRGMMNTEAFF	TGTGCCAGCAGCCAAGACAGGGGGATGATGAACACTGAAGCTTTCTTT
TRBJ2-5	TRBV27	NA	TRBD1	CASSPNRGAEETQYF	TGTGCCAGCAGTCCGAACAGGGGTGCAGAAGAGACCCAGTACTTC
TRBJ2-3	TRBV7-7	few	TRBD2	CASSALAGGADTQYF	TGTGCCAGCAGCGCCCTAGCGGGAGGGGCAGATACGCAGTATTTT
TRBJ2-5	TRBV19	NA	TRBD2	CASSITGTSGGGQETQYF	TGTGCCAGTAGTATAACCGGGACTAGCGGAGGGGGGCAAGAGACCCAGTACTTC
TRBJ2-7	TRBV7-3	NA	TRBD2	CASSSGTSREQYF	TGTGCCAGCAGCTCTGGGACTAGTCGCGAGCAGTACTTC
TRBJ2-7	TRBV6-5	NA	NA	CASSSAGLATYEQYF	TGTGCCAGCAGTTCTGCCGGACTCGCAACCTACGAGCAGTACTTC
TRBJ2-7	TRBV15	NA	NA	CATSRSLDSTYEQYF	TGTGCCACCAGCAGATCCCTAGACTCAACCTACGAGCAGTACTTC
TRBJ2-1	TRBV7-9	NA	TRBD2	CASSLVMGGNEQFF	TGTGCCAGCAGCTTAGTTATGGGGGGGAATGAGCAGTTCTTC
TRBJ2-7	TRBV7-2	NA	TRBD2	CASSPVAGGNYEQYF	TGTGCCAGCAGCCCCGTAGCCGGGGGGAACTACGAGCAGTACTTC
TRBJ2-1	TRBV4-2	once	TRBD2	CASSQERLAGGDEQFF	TGTGCCAGCAGCCAAGAGAGACTAGCGGGAGGGGATGAGCAGTTCTTC
TRBJ2-1	TRBV30	NA	NA	CAWSVPISSYNEQFF	TGTGCCTGGAGTGTACCTATAAGCTCCTACAATGAGCAGTTCTTC
TRBJ1-2	TRBV4-1	few	NA	CASSQERGDGYTF	TGCGCCAGCAGCCAAGAAAGGGGTGATGGCTACACCTTC
TRBJ2-7	TRBV6-1	NA	TRBD1	CASTQIGQVKYEQYF	TGTGCCAGCACCCAAATCGGACAGGTAAAGTACGAGCAGTACTTC